The 11 T cell receptor beta chains listed next were all sequenced from one sample in a study of T cell responses to AZD1222 COVID-19 vaccine. TCRdb's copy holds only in-frame clones and misses some; the assay was immunoSEQ multiplex PCR. This sample has 59,000 or so clones, with around 84% found just once. This specimen was peripheral blood, taken on day 0 of AZD1222 vaccination. The receptors here all came from an adult in good health.

The rearrangement links TRBV28 to TRBJ2-7; 9 nucleotides align to TRBD1. Germline assignment: CDR1 MDHEN and CDR2 SYDVKM. Losses at the gene ends were 5 bases for V and 5 bases for J; bases not matched to a gene: 7. The CDR3 runs 14 residues. As DNA, the CDR3 is TGTGCCAGCAGTGGGACAGGGCGTAGGAACGAGCAGTACTTC. Its translation is CASSGTGRRNEQYF.

The chain is built from TRBV6-1 and TRBJ1-3; D is uncertain. Germline CDR1 reads MNHNS; CDR2 reads SASEGT. With 3 bases removed from V and 3 bases from J, the gap between germline ends came to 3 bases. CDR3 length equals 12 residues. Here the CDR3 reads CASSDHGNTIYF. The CDR3 DNA follows: TGTGCCAGCAGTGACCATGGAAACACCATATATTTT.

The chain joins TRBV28 to TRBJ1-3; D is perhaps TRBD1 (6 bases). This CDR3 contains 15 residues. Germline CDR1 and CDR2: MDHEN and SYDVKM. Trimming cost V 8 bases and J 0 bases, with 14 bases left between them. CDR3 DNA: TGTGCCAGCCGACTGCAGGGGAGCTCTGGAAACACCATATATTTT. As protein: CASRLQGSSGNTIYF.

The rearrangement links TRBV5-1 to TRBJ2-7, with 7 bases lining up with TRBD2. CDR1 is SGHRS and CDR2 is YFSETQ in the germline V gene. The CDR3 sequence is 14 residues long. With 4 bases clipped from V and 3 bases from J, the junction kept 7 bases outside the gene matches. CDR3 coding DNA: TGCGCCAGCAGCCTCAATCGGGACTACTACGAGCAGTACTTC. This codes for CASSLNRDYYEQYF.

The rearrangement links TRBV6-4 to TRBJ2-2; D could derive from TRBD1 or TRBD2 (5 bases each). CDR1 is MRHNA, CDR2 SNTAGT, per germline. The CDR3 loop spans 14 amino acids. The V end was cut by 0 bases, the J end by 3 bases, with 5 bases between. The CDR3 nucleotides are TGTGCCAGCAGTGACTCGGGGGACACCGGGGAGCTGTTTTTT. Amino acid sequence: CASSDSGDTGELFF.

The V gene is TRBV5-1, the J gene TRBJ2-7; no firm D call. CDR1 is SGHRS and CDR2 is YFSETQ in the germline V gene. This CDR3 is 15 amino acids long. The V gene lost 0 bases and the J gene lost 2 bases, with 12 bases spanning the gap. The chain's CDR3 is CASSLGFGSTYEQYF. As DNA, the CDR3 is TGCGCCAGCAGCTTGGGATTCGGCAGCACCTACGAGCAGTACTTC. The full variable domain, in which reference TRBV5-1 and TRBJ2-7 provide the parts outside the CDR3, is KAGVTQTPRYLIKTRGQQVTLSCSPISGHRSVSWYQQTPGQGLQFLFEYFSETQRNKGNFPGRFSGRQFSNSRSEMNVSTLELGDSALYLCASSLGFGSTYEQYFGPGTRLTVT.

This chain connects TRBV4-3 to TRBJ2-7; tentative D call: TRBD2 (5 bases). From germline, CDR1 is LGHNA and CDR2 YSLEER. The CDR3 is made up of 14 amino acids. V shed 0 bases and J shed 6 bases, with 12 bases lying between them. The chain's CDR3 is CASSQDFSAGEQYF. CDR3 DNA: TGCGCCAGCAGCCAAGATTTCAGTGCGGGCGAGCAGTACTTC.

The table lists this clone with a count of one. This rearrangement joins TRBV7-2 to TRBJ2-2, with D perhaps being TRBD1 or TRBD2 (5 bases each). CDR1 is SGHTA, CDR2 FQGNSA, per germline. This CDR3 has 15 amino acids. Trimming removed 2 bases from V and 7 bases from J, with 14 bases in between. The CDR3 here is CASSLRGPFGGELFF. CDR3 nucleotides: TGTGCCAGCAGCTTACGGGGACCCTTTGGCGGGGAGCTGTTTTTT.

This clone was seen a single time. V and J are TRBV5-4 and TRBJ2-7; the D gene is possibly TRBD1 (5 bases). Germline assignment: CDR1 SGHNT and CDR2 YYREEE (reference sequence). The CDR3 contains 13 residues. The V end was cut by 5 bases, the J end by 3 bases, with 12 bases between. The CDR3 spells CASSARDRYEQYF. The CDR3 coding sequence is TGTGCCAGCAGTGCCAGGGATCGCTACGAGCAGTACTTC.

The chain recombines TRBV10-2 with TRBJ2-3; D ambiguous. CDR3 length: 17 residues. The germline gives CDR1 WSHSY, CDR2 SAAADI. V was shortened by 8 bases and J by 0 bases, with 21 bases between the two germline ends. CDR3 sequence (DNA): TGCGCCAGCCTGGGATATGAACGGGTTACTAGCACAGATACGCAGTATTTT. It yields the protein CASLGYERVTSTDTQYF.

The chain recombines TRBV6-6 with TRBJ1-5, with a tentative D call TRBD1 (5 bases). Germline lookup yields CDR1 MNHNY and CDR2 SVGAGI (reference sequence). This CDR3 region has 14 residues. Trimming cost V 1 base and J 7 bases, with 11 bases left between them. The CDR3 region is CASSYLGGEQPQHF. CDR3 nucleotide sequence: TGTGCCAGCAGTTACTTGGGGGGGGAGCAGCCCCAGCATTTT.